Each of the 15 T cell receptor beta chains below was sequenced from the same sample in a study of cytomegalovirus exposure and HLA in healthy donors. The PCR contained 60 Vbeta and 13 Jbeta primers. Sequencing used immunoSEQ multiplex PCR; TCRdb keeps in-frame clones, though not all of them. The top ten clones hold approximately 6.3% of a sample with 150,000 to 200,000 clones, about 75% of them seen once. Sequencing input: PBMCs. The source of these receptors is a man between 40 and 49 years old in good health and CMV-seropositive.

V and J are TRBV18 and TRBJ1-1; D not certain. Between the trimmed V and J ends, which lost 2 bases and 1 base, there was a span of 8 bases. In germline, CDR1 is KGHSH, CDR2 LQKENI. The CDR3 covers 14 residues. As DNA, the CDR3 is TGTGCCAGCTCACCAACCGCCAGGAACACTGAAGCTTTCTTT. Its translation: CASSPTARNTEAFF.

This clone was recorded once. V is TRBV19 and J is TRBJ1-1; D not resolved. The V gene's germline CDR1 is LNHDA and CDR2 SQIVND (reference sequence). The length of the CDR3 is 13 residues. V was clipped by 5 bases and J by 0 bases, with 7 bases between them. Here the CDR3 DNA reads TGTGCCAGTAGTGTATCCGTGAACACTGAAGCTTTCTTT. Encoded protein: CASSVSVNTEAFF.

In this sample, this clone turned up a few times. This rearrangement joins TRBV10-3 to TRBJ2-1, with 11 positions matching TRBD2. V dropped 3 bases and J dropped 4; count of bases not matched to a gene: 5. Looked up from germline, CDR1 is ENHRY and CDR2 is SYGVKD. The CDR3 is made up of 16 amino acids. CDR3: CAISDPGLAVYNEQFF. The CDR3 DNA sequence: TGTGCCATCAGTGACCCGGGACTAGCGGTTTACAATGAGCAGTTCTTC.

The chain recombines TRBV27 with TRBJ2-7; TRBD2 agrees at 7 bases. The J segment lost 5 bases and the V segment lost 9 bases, leaving 7 bases of the junction unmatched. The CDR3 covers 12 residues. Germline V gene sequence: CDR1 MNHEY, CDR2 SMNVEV (reference sequence). This CDR3 is CARPQRDHEQYF. DNA of the CDR3: TGTGCCAGGCCGCAGCGGGACCACGAGCAGTACTTC.

The rearrangement joins TRBV7-2 to TRBJ2-7; D is uncertain. CDR1 and CDR2 from the germline V gene are SGHTA and FQGNSA. Trimming cost V 7 bases and J 1 base, with 17 bases left between them. CDR3 length: 15 residues. The CDR3 DNA follows: TGTGCCAGCACCCTTAGTGCCCTCGAGTCCTACGAGCAGTACTTC. Amino acids: CASTLSALESYEQYF.

This clone was counted only a few times. The rearrangement uses TRBV4-1 and TRBJ1-5, with D possibly being TRBD1 (5 bases). The V gene's germline CDR1 is MGHRA and CDR2 YSYEKL. V gave up 1 base and J gave up 4 bases, with 17 bases separating them. The CDR3 length is 17 residues. CDR3 residues: CASSQVDMGLTNQPQHF. CDR3 in DNA: TGCGCCAGCAGCCAAGTCGACATGGGGCTCACAAATCAGCCCCAGCATTTT.

V and J are TRBV7-2 and TRBJ1-2; D not resolved. Trimming left V 1 base short and J 2 bases short, with 8 bases between. The CDR3 sequence is 14 residues long. Germline lookup yields CDR1 SGHTA and CDR2 FQGNSA. The CDR3 DNA reads as TGTGCCAGCAGCTTAGGAGGCCCGAACTATGGCTACACCTTC. As protein: CASSLGGPNYGYTF.

The chain combines TRBV27 with TRBJ1-6; a weak D match, TRBD1 (5 bases). This CDR3 contains 15 residues. Germline V lookup: CDR1 MNHEY, CDR2 SMNVEV (reference sequence). The germline V and J ends were trimmed by 5 bases and 7 bases, with 15 bases remaining between them. This CDR3 reads CASSPSRQGNSPLHF. DNA for the CDR3: TGTGCCAGCAGTCCCTCGCGGCAGGGCAATTCACCCCTCCACTTT.

There are a few counts of this clone. J is TRBJ2-7 and V is TRBV7-2; tentatively, D is TRBD2 (6 bases). V shed 3 bases and J shed 2 bases, with 11 bases lying between them. Germline V gives CDR1 SGHTA, CDR2 FQGNSA. The CDR3 has 14 residues. The CDR3 coding sequence is TGTGCCAGCAGCTTGGGGGGATTCGCCTACGAGCAGTACTTC. It encodes CASSLGGFAYEQYF.

Note on this clone: At the DNA level, this CDR3 is encoded by other sequences in the same sample as well. The chain couples TRBV27 to TRBJ2-1, with TRBD1 identical over 9 bases. The germline gives CDR1 MNHEY, CDR2 SMNVEV (reference sequence). This CDR3 has 14 amino acids. J was trimmed by 8 bases and V by 9 bases; bases with no gene match: 11. In nucleotides, the CDR3 is TGTGCCAGTGGCCGGACAGGGGATATCGATGAGCAGTTCTTC. Protein: CASGRTGDIDEQFF.

The chain joins TRBV6-5 to TRBJ1-4; tentatively, D is TRBD1 (5 bases). The length of the CDR3 is 12 residues. Trimming cost V 6 bases and J 8 bases, with 10 bases left between them. Germline V gene sequence: CDR1 MNHEY, CDR2 SVGAGI. The CDR3 spells CASSRDREKLFF. The CDR3 DNA reads TGTGCCAGCAGCAGGGATCGGGAAAAACTGTTTTTT.

This clone was picked up one time. This chain connects TRBV5-8 to TRBJ2-3, with 9 bases identical to TRBD2. This CDR3 is built from 15 residues. Per the germline V gene, CDR1 is SGHTS and CDR2 is YDEGEE. V dropped 0 bases and J dropped 6; count of bases not matched to a gene: 5. CDR3 nucleotide sequence: TGTGCCAGCAGCTTGGATAGCGGGAGTATGGATACGCAGTATTTT. Translating it yields CASSLDSGSMDTQYF.

This clone was picked up a small number of times. V gene TRBV25-1 combines with J gene TRBJ2-5; TRBD1 matches 10 bases. Trimming cost V 1 base and J 1 base; bases outside gene matches: 9. Germline assignment: CDR1 MGHDK and CDR2 SYGVNS. The CDR3 is made up of 18 amino acids. Here the CDR3 DNA reads TGTGCCAGCAGTGAATTTCCATGGGACAGGGGATTCCAAGAGACCCAGTACTTC. This codes for CASSEFPWDRGFQETQYF. Filled out from reference TRBV25-1 and TRBJ2-5, the complete variable domain reads EADIYQTPRYLVIGTGKKITLECSQTMGHDKMYWYQQDPGMELHLIHYSYGVNSTEKGDLSSESTVSRIRTEHFPLTLESARPSHTSQYLCASSEFPWDRGFQETQYFGPGTRLLVL.

This chain uses TRBV5-1 with TRBJ2-1, with D possibly being TRBD2 (5 bases). The CDR3 has 21 amino acids. Germline V lookup: CDR1 SGHRS, CDR2 YFSETQ. The V gene lost 2 bases and the J gene lost 5 bases, with 32 bases spanning the gap. CDR3 nucleotide sequence: TGCGCCAGCAGCTTTTCCACGACTAACAATGAACGTAGCCTATCCAACAATGAGCAGTTCTTC. Its translation is CASSFSTTNNERSLSNNEQFF.

The V and J genes are TRBV11-3 and TRBJ1-2; D is undetermined. The CDR3 length is 12 residues. Trimming stripped 4 bases from V and 6 bases from J, with 9 bases between. Germline CDR1 is SGHNT and CDR2 is YENEEA. CDR3 region: CASSSRSDGYTF. The CDR3 DNA follows: TGTGCCAGCAGCTCGCGGTCGGATGGCTACACCTTC.